The 4 T cell receptor beta chains in this list originate from one sample, sequenced in a study of Graves' ophthalmopathy and Graves' hyperthyroidism. RNA transcripts were the source from which TCR beta CDR3 regions were amplified. In the first round, RT-PCR was carried out with HTBI primers, and a multiplex PCR formed the second round. In TCRdb, the multiplex PCR reads were re-called with MiXCR into one record per CDR3 protein. In the table there are around 670,000 distinct CDR3 sequences, 40% of which are singletons. Sequenced input: peripheral blood. The receptors derive from an adult man with Graves' ophthalmopathy.

The chain employs TRBV19 and TRBJ2-7, with D tentatively TRBD2 (6 bases). Germline V lookup: CDR1 LNHDA, CDR2 SQIVND (reference sequence). CDR3 length: 13 residues. V was cut by 2 bases and J by 4 bases, with 9 bases left in between. CDR3: CASSIRTNYEQYF. The DNA for the CDR3 is TGTGCCAGTAGTATAAGGACTAATTACGAGCAGTACTTC.

This clonotype was found a few times. V and J are TRBV7-9 and TRBJ1-2; D is unresolved. The V end lost 3 bases, the J end lost 6 bases, and 14 bases lay between the germline ends. CDR3 length equals 14 residues. Germline V gene sequence: CDR1 SEHNR, CDR2 FQNEAQ (reference sequence). CDR3 sequence reads: CASSLVGSADGYTF. CDR3 nucleotides: TGTGCCAGCAGCTTGGTGGGGTCCGCTGATGGCTACACCTTC.

V is TRBV20-1 and J is TRBJ2-7, with 12 bases aligning to TRBD1. The junction had 15 bases not matched to a gene; V was cut back by 6 bases and J by 0 bases. Germline loops: CDR1 DFQATT, CDR2 SNEGSKA (reference sequence). CDR3 size: 18 residues. Written as DNA, the CDR3 is TGCAGTGCATCCGGGACAGGGGGCGTACAGGCCAGCTCCTACGAGCAGTACTTC. Translation gives CSASGTGGVQASSYEQYF.

The rearrangement uses TRBV10-3 and TRBJ2-5; D perhaps matches TRBD1 (6 bases). V lost 10 bases and J lost 1, with 16 bases in between. The germline V gene encodes CDR1 ENHRY and CDR2 SYGVKD. The CDR3 has 14 residues. The CDR3 spells CASSPTDSQETQYF. The CDR3 DNA reads as TGTGCCAGCAGCCCCACGGACAGCCAAGAGACCCAGTACTTC.